Below, one T cell receptor (beta chain) is given with its context. This clonotype was observed a handful of times. It has no known antigen specificity. Qualities for individual bases were not recorded, and no much larger clone is one base off. A patient counted as having stable Graves' hyperthyroidism if no progression to ophthalmopathy occurred over 18 months of follow-up. Hyperthyroidism patients were newly diagnosed, with disease duration under 2 months, and aged 18 to 65 years. Any patient with an uncontrolled infection, another autoimmune disease, pregnancy or lactation was excluded. Diagnoses were established on the basis of clinical symptoms, serum thyroxine and TRAb, thyroid ultrasound, and orbital computed tomography. Ficoll-Paque density gradient centrifugation was used to isolate PBMCs from 10 ml of fresh peripheral blood. Trizol reagent was used to extract total RNA, and RNA quality was then checked on an Agilent 2100 Bioanalyzer.

The TCR beta CDR3 regions were amplified from RNA transcripts. The first round of RT-PCR for the TCR CDR3 was performed with the HTBI primer set and the Qiagen OneStep RT-PCR kit. The libraries were constructed in a second round of multiplex PCR and then size-selected and purified. Libraries were sequenced paired-end with 100 bp reads on an Illumina HiSeq2000. The original pipeline was this. SOAPnuke was used to process the raw data, throwing out any read that contained adapters or uncalled bases, had a mean Phred below 15, or lacked an exact constant-primer or identifier match. COPE v1.2.5 was used to merge high-quality paired reads, and clonotypes were defined as unique nucleotide sequences. MiTCR v1.1 was used to align the clonotypes against IMGT TRBV, TRBD and TRBJ reference segments. Only V-J combinations with frequency above 0.0001, covering about 99% of repertoires, were analysed. The TCS score was defined as the ratio of F50 (clonal expansion) to E x V (chaos), calculated using BLOSUM62-based TCRdist between CDR3 peptides within each V-J. Welch's t-statistics and random forest reduced around 510 V-J features to some 14, which were used in a naive Bayes classifier (R e1071). TCRdb reworked the public reads: Q25 trimming with fastp, MiXCR clone assembly, productive beta chains retained. Entries that share a CDR3 protein sequence are merged under the most common genes and DNA. What appears here as the V and J calls and clone size reflects TCRdb's work, not the paper's. The sample includes 540,000 or so distinct CDR3 sequences, with 15% to 19% observed a single time. The top ten constitute under 8% of the sample.

These data come from a study of T cells in Graves' hyperthyroidism and ophthalmopathy (dated by TCRdb to between 2018 and 2021). The study in broad terms: Peripheral blood was sampled at the time of initial diagnosis, prior to any treatment. To identify TCR V-J signatures that set the groups apart, the researchers used a discovery cohort of 90 to 100 patients, made up of about 44 with Graves' ophthalmopathy and 57 with stable Graves' hyperthyroidism. Prospective prediction of ophthalmopathy was tested in an independent validation cohort of fewer than 20 hyperthyroidism patients and 15 to 17 patients who later progressed to ophthalmopathy. The approximately 100 discovery patients were randomly split 7:3 into training and test sets. The study also compared thyroid tissue and blood T-cell repertoires from about 6 Graves' hyperthyroidism patients. Once sampling was done, hyperthyroidism patients were given methimazole at a starting dose of 30 mg daily, whereas ophthalmopathy patients were given high-dose intravenous methylprednisolone. The paper describes TCR Vbeta CDR3 sequencing of 130 to 150 peripheral blood samples, made up of fewer than 50 ophthalmopathy patients, some 80 hyperthyroidism patients and 17 progressor patients.

The germline V and J ends show losses of 5 bases and 8 bases respectively, and no gene match explains 8 bases of the junction. Counted from cysteine to phenylalanine, this CDR3 has 16 amino acids. This entry keeps only the CDR3 DNA: 48 bases, framed from base 1. CDR1 is given as SEHNR and CDR2 as FQNEAQ, both from the germline V gene (reference sequence). Overall study results and their limits: Ophthalmopathy was separated from stable hyperthyroidism by a 13 V-J signature model, with over 85% sensitivity and roughly 81% specificity obtained in cross-validation and 80%/75% obtained in testing. No statistical method was used to fix the sample size in advance, and group allocation was not hidden from the investigators. In validation, the model predicted progression to ophthalmopathy a median of around six months before onset, with over 60% sensitivity and roughly 73% specificity. Blood samples also contained most of the expanded thyroid clonotypes (frequency above 0.001), which suggests that blood repertoires may reflect thyroid immune responses.

The sequence was obtained from a woman in her twenties or thirties with Graves' hyperthyroidism. Input material: blood. The chain is made from TRBV7-9 and TRBJ2-1; TRBD2 lines up with 14 middle nucleotides. CDR3 reads: CASSLGTSGSLDEQFF. In nucleotide form, the sequence is TGTGCCAGCAGCCTCGGGACTAGCGGGAGTCTGGATGAGCAGTTCTTC. This CDR3, with the reference TRBV7-9 and TRBJ2-1 proteins standing in past its ends, gives the full variable domain DTGVSQNPRHKITKRGQNVTFRCDPISEHNRLYWYRQTLGQGPEFLTYFQNEAQLEKSRLLSDRFSAERPKGSFSTLEIQRTEQGDSAMYLCASSLGTSGSLDEQFFGPGTRLTVL.